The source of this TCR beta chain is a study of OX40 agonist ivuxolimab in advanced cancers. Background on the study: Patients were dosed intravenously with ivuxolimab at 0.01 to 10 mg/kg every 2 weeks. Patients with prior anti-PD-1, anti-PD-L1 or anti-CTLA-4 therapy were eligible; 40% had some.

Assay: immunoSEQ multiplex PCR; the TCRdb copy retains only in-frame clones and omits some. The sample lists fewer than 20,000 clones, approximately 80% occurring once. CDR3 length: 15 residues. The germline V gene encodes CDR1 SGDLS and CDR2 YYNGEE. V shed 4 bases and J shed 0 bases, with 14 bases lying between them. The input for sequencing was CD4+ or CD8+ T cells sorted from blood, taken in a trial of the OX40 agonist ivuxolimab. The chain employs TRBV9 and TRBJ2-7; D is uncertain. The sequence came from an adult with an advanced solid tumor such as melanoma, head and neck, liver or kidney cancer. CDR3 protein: CASSQDPAASYEQYF. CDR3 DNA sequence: TGTGCCAGCAGCCAAGACCCTGCTGCCTCCTACGAGCAGTACTTC.